This T cell receptor beta chain emerged from a study of shared clonotypes between healthy human individuals. Clones were sequenced by immunoSEQ multiplex PCR, and TCRdb holds only the in-frame ones, with some missing. The table lists around 990,000 clones, 70% to 80% of them singletons, with about 0.89% in the top ten. This CDR3 spans 16 amino acids. The V gene's germline CDR1 is MNHEY and CDR2 SMNVEV (reference sequence). V shed 4 bases and J shed 2 bases, with 15 bases lying between them. The sequenced sample was memory CD4+ T cells from PBMCs. Regarding subset: CD45RA-negative fraction. The receptor was isolated from a young man in good health. Some clones in this sample may be carry-over from other donors' samples. The rearrangement joins TRBV27 to TRBJ2-4; no firm D call. The CDR3 region is CASSSPRALPKNIQYF. The DNA of the CDR3 is TGTGCCAGCAGTTCACCCCGGGCCTTACCCAAAAACATTCAGTACTTC.